This entry lists 16 T cell receptor beta chains sequenced from one sample in a study of cytomegalovirus exposure and HLA in healthy donors. The primer mix had 60 Vbeta and 13 Jbeta primers. Sequencing was performed with immunoSEQ multiplex PCR; in TCRdb, only in-frame clones are kept and a portion is missing. The sample contains about 190,000 clones, approximately 80% of which appear only once. The sample comprised PBMCs. The receptors shown here come from a woman younger than 45 in good health and CMV-seropositive.

Only one count was recorded for this clone. This sequence joins TRBV21-1 and TRBJ2-3; the listed D gene, TRBD2, was not tested against the DNA. TRBV21-1 is classified as a pseudogene. The CDR3 runs to 15 residues. In nucleotides, the CDR3 is TGTGCCAGCAGCAAAGAAGAGCGGTCCACAGATACGCAGTATTTT. This encodes CASSKEERSTDTQYF.

The chain joins TRBV5-4 to TRBJ2-3, with 10 bases that match TRBD2. Germline CDR1 reads SGHNT; CDR2 reads YYREEE (reference sequence). Trimming took 7 bases from V and 2 from J; bases not matched to a gene: 4. CDR3 length: 14 residues. CDR3 amino acids: CASGSGRATDTQYF. The CDR3 coding sequence is TGTGCCAGCGGCAGCGGGAGGGCCACAGATACGCAGTATTTT.

This sequence joins TRBV4-2 and TRBJ2-1; D may be TRBD1 (5 bases). CDR3 length: 17 amino acids. V dropped 3 bases and J dropped 0 bases, with 15 bases sitting between them. The germline gives CDR1 LGHNA, CDR2 YNFKEQ. The CDR3 reads CASSQTQAVGSYNEQFF. CDR3 nucleotides: TGTGCCAGCAGCCAGACACAGGCCGTAGGCTCCTACAATGAGCAGTTCTTC.

The rearrangement uses TRBV9 and TRBJ1-4; D is uncertain. The CDR3 consists of 14 residues. CDR1 is SGDLS and CDR2 is YYNGEE in the germline V gene. V dropped 3 bases and J dropped 0 bases, with 6 bases sitting between them. The CDR3 DNA is TGTGCCAGCAGCGACAGTTCAACTAATGAAAAACTGTTTTTT. Protein: CASSDSSTNEKLFF.

This rearrangement joins TRBV5-4 to TRBJ1-2, with D hard to call. V lost 1 base and J lost 6, with 10 bases in between. Germline V gives CDR1 SGHNT, CDR2 YYREEE (reference sequence). CDR3 size: 13 residues. CDR3 loop: CASSLMGSDGYTF. The CDR3 bases are TGTGCCAGCAGCTTGATGGGGAGCGATGGCTACACCTTC. The full variable domain, with the rest looked up from reference TRBV5-4 and TRBJ1-2, is ETGVTQSPTHLIKTRGQQVTLRCSSQSGHNTVSWYQQALGQGPQFIFQYYREEENGRGNFPPRFSGLQFPNYSSELNVNALELDDSALYLCASSLMGSDGYTFGSGTRLTVV.

In the case of this clone: The CDR3 ends on some other residue instead of the conserved phenylalanine or tryptophan, so this is likely a read error. The DNA is omitted, as the CDR3 cannot be located on it reliably, and the CDR3 follows TCRdb's listing. The V and J genes are TRBV12-5 and TRBJ1-1. Including both end residues, the CDR3 is 10 amino acids long. Germline CDR1 is LGHNT and CDR2 is FRNRAP. The CDR3 spells CASGLHRGTA.

On this clone itself: The same CDR3 is also encoded by other DNA sequences in this sample. CDR3 protein: CASSPPGQPYEQYF. The CDR3 region has the DNA TGTGCCAGCTCACCCCCGGGACAGCCCTACGAGCAGTACTTC. The chain couples TRBV18 to TRBJ2-7; 7 positions match TRBD1. Germline-derived CDR1 and CDR2 are KGHSH and LQKENI. V lost 3 bases to trimming and J lost 2 bases; unmatched junction nucleotides: 4. This CDR3 comprises 14 residues.

This sequence joins TRBV28 and TRBJ2-5; 9 bases map to TRBD1. Germline CDR1 reads MDHEN; CDR2 reads SYDVKM. With V trimmed by 6 bases and J by 2 bases, 7 bases remained unmatched. The CDR3 is made up of 15 amino acids. This CDR3 is CASSKPGQGQETQYF. The CDR3 DNA sequence: TGTGCCAGCAGCAAACCGGGACAGGGTCAAGAGACCCAGTACTTC. The variable domain in full, completed from reference TRBV28 and TRBJ2-5, reads DVKVTQSSRYLVKRTGEKVFLECVQDMDHENMFWYRQDPGLGLRLIYFSYDVKMKEKGDIPEGYSVSREKKERFSLILESASTNQTSMYLCASSKPGQGQETQYFGPGTRLLVL.

This clone was detected only once. The gene calls are TRBV6-6 and TRBJ2-1; no definite D call. The CDR3 covers 12 residues. V was shortened by 0 bases and J by 6 bases, with 3 bases between the two germline ends. Germline V gene lookup returns CDR1 MNHNY and CDR2 SVGAGI (reference sequence). CDR3: CASSYSSNEQFF. CDR3 bases: TGTGCCAGCAGTTACTCCAGCAATGAGCAGTTCTTC.

The chain employs TRBV20-1 and TRBJ1-3; no clear D. Trimming took 4 bases from V and 1 from J, leaving 2 bases between them. This CDR3 spans 11 amino acids. CDR1 and CDR2 (germline): DFQATT, SNEGSKA (reference sequence). As DNA, the CDR3 is TGCAGTGCTACGTCTGGAAACACCATATATTTT. This sequence encodes CSATSGNTIYF.

The V and J genes are TRBV30 and TRBJ2-2; 8 bases line up with TRBD1. The CDR3 runs 14 residues. Losses at the gene ends were 4 bases for V and 3 bases for J; bases not matched to a gene: 4. Germline lookup yields CDR1 GTSNPN and CDR2 SVGIG (reference sequence). CDR3 bases: TGTGCCTGGAAGGACAGGGCGTACACCGGGGAGCTGTTTTTT. Protein: CAWKDRAYTGELFF. Supplemented by reference TRBV30 and TRBJ2-2, the full variable domain reads SQTIHQWPATLVQPVGSPLSLECTVEGTSNPNLYWYRQAAGRGLQLLFYSVGIGQISSEVPQNLSASRPQDRQFILSSKKLLLSDSGFYLCAWKDRAYTGELFFGEGSRLTVL.

This clone was counted once. An end of the junction differs from the germline gene, which may be a read error. The chain joins TRBV7-9 to TRBJ2-2; 7 positions agree with TRBD2. This CDR3 comprises 12 residues. CDR1 and CDR2 (germline): SEHNR, FQNEAQ (reference sequence). The CDR3 region is CSSRLAFGELFF. The CDR3 DNA is TGTTCCAGCCGACTAGCATTCGGGGAGCTGTTTTTT.

The V gene is TRBV9, the J gene TRBJ1-2, with 8 bases aligning to TRBD1. This CDR3 is 14 amino acids long. Germline V gene lookup returns CDR1 SGDLS and CDR2 YYNGEE. With 3 bases clipped from V and 6 bases from J, the junction kept 7 bases outside the gene matches. CDR3 protein: CASSAMTGEDGYTF. Here the CDR3 DNA reads TGTGCCAGCAGCGCGATGACAGGGGAAGATGGCTACACCTTC.

J is TRBJ2-1 and V is TRBV9; 10 bases agree with TRBD2. Germline trimming cut 0 bases from V and 5 bases from J; bases unmatched to any gene: 8. The CDR3 is 17 residues long. The germline CDR1 and CDR2 sequences are SGDLS and YYNGEE. Here the CDR3 DNA reads TGTGCCAGCAGCGTAGACCCCAGGACTAGCGGAAACAATGAGCAGTTCTTC. Translating it yields CASSVDPRTSGNNEQFF.

J is TRBJ2-7 and V is TRBV25-1, with unresolved D. Trimming removed 5 bases at V and 1 base at J, with 3 bases between. Germline V gene lookup returns CDR1 MGHDK and CDR2 SYGVNS. CDR3 length equals 11 residues. CDR3 sequence (DNA): TGTGCCAGCAGTTATTCCTACGAGCAGTACTTC. As protein: CASSYSYEQYF.

The gene calls are TRBV5-1 and TRBJ2-1; TRBD2 aligns across 8 bases. V was clipped by 5 bases and J by 7 bases; unmatched bases: 14. The CDR3 covers 16 residues. The germline CDR1 and CDR2 sequences are SGHRS and YFSETQ. The CDR3 loop reads CASRSDSGIAANEQFF. Written as DNA, the CDR3 is TGCGCCAGCAGGTCTGATAGCGGGATCGCGGCAAATGAGCAGTTCTTC.